What follows is one T cell receptor beta chain and its context. Participants' own reports of clinical history determined their cohort assignment. These data come from a study of blood T cell repertoires in COVID-19. Overall study context: The study drew acute and convalescent COVID-19 samples from the United States, Italy and Spain. From T cells, B-cell-depleted T cells, or PBMCs came the material, which was cDNA or gDNA.

The CDR3 spans 13 residues. V gave up 5 bases and J gave up 7 bases; unmatched junction bases: 5. Methods used by the authors: Amplification of reference gene primers was used by the study to estimate nucleated cell counts. Assay used: immunoSEQ multiplex PCR; TCRdb lists only in-frame clones, some missing. V, J and clone size reflect that table, while D and trimming were determined from the DNA. The sample contains over 150,000 clones, around 82% of which appear only once. The source is a man aged 40-49 years who had recovered from COVID-19. The rearrangement uses TRBV12-3 or TRBV12-4 and TRBJ1-5, with 7 bases fitting TRBD1. What was sequenced was PBMCs or T cells enriched from blood (not recorded which). CDR3 DNA: TGTGCCAGCAGTCCCACAGGGGTCCAGCCCCAGCATTTT. Translating gives CASSPTGVQPQHF.